These 10 T cell receptor beta chains share one sample of origin, sequenced in a study of blood T cell repertoires in COVID-19. Profiled with immunoSEQ multiplex PCR; TCRdb holds only in-frame clones, not every one. Of about 170,000 clones listed, about 82% are singletons. The source material was peripheral blood. Receptors originate from a man aged 50 to 60 with active or convalescent COVID-19.

The rearrangement links TRBV11-3 to TRBJ2-1; a possible D gene is TRBD1 (6 bases). V was shortened by 3 bases and J by 4 bases, with 13 bases between the two germline ends. This CDR3 contains 15 residues. CDR1 is SGHNT and CDR2 is YENEEA in the germline V gene. The CDR3 loop is CASSFRGTGYNEQFF. In DNA, the CDR3 is TGTGCCAGCAGCTTTAGGGGAACAGGGTACAATGAGCAGTTCTTC.

This chain connects TRBV5-1 to TRBJ2-2; 7 nucleotides line up with TRBD1. Germline V lookup: CDR1 SGHRS, CDR2 YFSETQ. The trim removed 3 bases at V and 4 bases at J, leaving 3 bases unmatched. The CDR3 runs to 14 residues. The DNA for the CDR3 is TGCGCCAGCAGCTCGGGACAGATCACCGGGGAGCTGTTTTTT. Protein: CASSSGQITGELFF.

CDR3 protein: CATTPGLAGREQYF. For the CDR3, the DNA is TGTGCCACCACACCGGGACTAGCGGGAAGAGAGCAGTACTTC. This chain links TRBV7-6 with TRBJ2-7; 13 bases line up with TRBD2. The CDR3 sequence is 14 residues long. The trim removed 10 bases at V and 7 bases at J, leaving 10 bases unmatched. In germline, CDR1 is SGHVS, CDR2 FNYEAQ.

This clone was counted a few times. The gene calls are TRBV6-5 and TRBJ2-7, with 9 positions matching TRBD1. This CDR3 contains 13 residues. Germline-derived CDR1 and CDR2 are MNHEY and SVGAGI. V was clipped by 5 bases and J by 4 bases; unmatched bases: 3. The CDR3 DNA is TGTGCCAGCAGTACAGGGGGCGGATACGAGCAGTACTTC. Translation gives CASSTGGGYEQYF.

This chain connects TRBV6-2 or TRBV6-3 to TRBJ2-7; TRBD2 matches 11 bases. The CDR3 is 16 residues long. Losses at the gene ends were 4 bases for V and 4 bases for J; bases not matched to a gene: 9. Germline CDR1 is MNHEY and CDR2 is SVGEGT. CDR3 in amino acids: CASSSYSGRDRYEQYF. The CDR3 nucleotides read TGTGCCAGCAGTTCCTATAGCGGGAGGGATCGTTACGAGCAGTACTTC.

The CDR3 DNA reads TGTGCCAGCAGCGCCACTTCGACTGGGGAAGCTTTCTTT. Amino acids: CASSATSTGEAFF. The V and J genes are TRBV9 and TRBJ1-1, with D unresolved. CDR3 length equals 13 residues. In germline, CDR1 is SGDLS, CDR2 YYNGEE. Trimming removed 3 bases at V and 8 bases at J, with 14 bases between.

This sequence joins TRBV4-3 and TRBJ1-5; no clear D gene. The CDR3 sequence is 15 residues long. V was clipped by 0 bases and J by 6 bases, with 12 bases between them. Germline V CDR1 and CDR2: LGHNA, YSLEER. The CDR3 reads CASSQDAGSLQPQHF. The CDR3 DNA reads as TGCGCCAGCAGCCAAGATGCCGGGTCACTTCAGCCCCAGCATTTT.

The rearrangement links TRBV15 to TRBJ1-1, with 7 bases identical to TRBD1. V was pared by 4 bases and J by 4 bases, with 9 bases of the junction left unmatched. CDR1 and CDR2 from the germline V gene are LNHNV and YYDKDF (reference sequence). The CDR3 runs 15 residues. DNA for the CDR3: TGTGCCACCAGCAAGAACAGGGGAGCGAGCACTGAAGCTTTCTTT. It is translated as CATSKNRGASTEAFF. The variable domain in full, with the rest retrieved from reference TRBV15 and TRBJ1-1, is DAMVIQNPRYQVTQFGKPVTLSCSQTLNHNVMYWYQQKSSQAPKLLFHYYDKDFNNEADTPDNFQSRRPNTSFCFLDIRSPGLGDTAMYLCATSKNRGASTEAFFGQGTRLTVV.

The chain carries TRBV19 and TRBJ1-5; TRBD1 matches 8 bases. Per germline, CDR1 LNHDA and CDR2 SQIVND (reference sequence). This CDR3 has 16 amino acids. V was clipped by 3 bases and J by 0 bases; unmatched bases: 4. CDR3 bases: TGTGCCAGTAGTATCGCCGACAGGGGTAGCAATCAGCCCCAGCATTTT. It yields the protein CASSIADRGSNQPQHF. Using reference TRBV19 and TRBJ1-5 for the parts outside the CDR3, the full variable domain is DGGITQSPKYLFRKEGQNVTLSCEQNLNHDAMYWYRQDPGQGLRLIYYSQIVNDFQKGDIAEGYSVSREKKESFPLTVTSAQKNPTAFYLCASSIADRGSNQPQHFGDGTRLSIL.

The V gene is TRBV3-1 (or the pseudogene TRBV3-2), the J gene TRBJ2-5, with TRBD2 matching 11 bases. Germline assignment: CDR1 LGHDT and CDR2 YNNKEL (reference sequence). The ends lost 6 bases at V and 5 bases at J; junction bases unmatched: 8. This CDR3 comprises 15 residues. The CDR3, as DNA: TGTGCCAGCAGTCCAACTAGCGGGGGCGTCGAGACCCAGTACTTC. Translation gives CASSPTSGGVETQYF.